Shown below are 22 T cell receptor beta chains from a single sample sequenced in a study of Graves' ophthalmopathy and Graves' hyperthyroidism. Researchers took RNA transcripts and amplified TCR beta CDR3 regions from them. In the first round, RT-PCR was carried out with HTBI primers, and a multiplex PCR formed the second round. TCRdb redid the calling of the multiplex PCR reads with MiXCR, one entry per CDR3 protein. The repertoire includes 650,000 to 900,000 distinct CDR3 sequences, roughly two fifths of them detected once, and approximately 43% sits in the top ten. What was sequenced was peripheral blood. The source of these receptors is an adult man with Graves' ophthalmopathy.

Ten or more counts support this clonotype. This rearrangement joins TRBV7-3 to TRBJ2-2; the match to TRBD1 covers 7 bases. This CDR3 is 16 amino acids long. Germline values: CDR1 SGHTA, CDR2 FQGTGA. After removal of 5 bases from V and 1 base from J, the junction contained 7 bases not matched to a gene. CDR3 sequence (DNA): TGTGCCAGCAGCGTAATAGGACAGGTGAACACCGGGGAGCTGTTTTTT. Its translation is CASSVIGQVNTGELFF. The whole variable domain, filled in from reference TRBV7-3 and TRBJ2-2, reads GAGVSQTPSNKVTEKGKYVELRCDPISGHTALYWYRQSLGQGPEFLIYFQGTGAADDSGLPNDRFFAVRPEGSVSTLKIQRTERGDSAVYLCASSVIGQVNTGELFFGEGSRLTVL.

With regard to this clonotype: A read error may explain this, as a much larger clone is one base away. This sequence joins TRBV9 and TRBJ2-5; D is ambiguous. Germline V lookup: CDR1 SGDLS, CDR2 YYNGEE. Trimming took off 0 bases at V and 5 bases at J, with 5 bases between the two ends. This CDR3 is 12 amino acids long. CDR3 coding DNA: TGTGCCAGCAGCGTAGCATGTGAGACCCAGTACTTC. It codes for CASSVACETQYF.

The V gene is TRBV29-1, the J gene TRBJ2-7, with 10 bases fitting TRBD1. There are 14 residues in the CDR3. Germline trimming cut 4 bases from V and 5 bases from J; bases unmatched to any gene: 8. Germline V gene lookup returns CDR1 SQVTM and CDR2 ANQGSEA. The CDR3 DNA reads TGCAGCGTTGCCGGGACAGGGGCTCGGAACGAGCAGTACTTC. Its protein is CSVAGTGARNEQYF.

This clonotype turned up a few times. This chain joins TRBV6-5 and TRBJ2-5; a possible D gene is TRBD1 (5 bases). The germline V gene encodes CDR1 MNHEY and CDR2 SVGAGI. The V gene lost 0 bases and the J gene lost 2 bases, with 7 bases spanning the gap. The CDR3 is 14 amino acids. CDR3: CASSYSAGQETQYF. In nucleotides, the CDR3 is TGTGCCAGCAGTTACTCGGCAGGGCAAGAGACCCAGTACTTC.

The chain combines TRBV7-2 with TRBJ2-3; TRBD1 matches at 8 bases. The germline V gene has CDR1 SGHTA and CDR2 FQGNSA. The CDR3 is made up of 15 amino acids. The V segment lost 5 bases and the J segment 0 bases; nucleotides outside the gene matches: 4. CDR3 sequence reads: CASSLGQASTDTQYF. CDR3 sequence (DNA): TGTGCCAGCAGCCTGGGACAGGCGAGCACAGATACGCAGTATTTT.

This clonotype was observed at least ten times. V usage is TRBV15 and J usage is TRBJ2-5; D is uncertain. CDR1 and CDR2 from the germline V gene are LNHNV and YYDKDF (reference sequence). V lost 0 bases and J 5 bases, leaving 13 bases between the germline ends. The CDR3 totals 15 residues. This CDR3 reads CATSRDRLGRETQYF. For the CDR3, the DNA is TGTGCCACCAGCAGAGATAGGCTTGGGCGGGAGACCCAGTACTTC.

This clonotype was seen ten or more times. This chain's CDR3 is CASSFGQGVMNTEAFF. For the CDR3, the DNA is TGTGCCAGCAGCTTCGGGCAGGGGGTCATGAACACTGAAGCTTTCTTT. The V and J genes are TRBV7-2 and TRBJ1-1; 7 bases match TRBD1. Per germline, CDR1 SGHTA and CDR2 FQGNSA. The CDR3 consists of 16 residues. V trimming: 3 bases; J trimming: 0 bases; junction bases outside the gene matches: 7.

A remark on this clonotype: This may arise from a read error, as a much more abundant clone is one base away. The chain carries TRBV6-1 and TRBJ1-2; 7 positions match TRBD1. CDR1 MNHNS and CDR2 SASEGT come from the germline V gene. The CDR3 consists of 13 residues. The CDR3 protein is CAGSEPGQDGYTF. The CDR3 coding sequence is TGTGCCGGCAGTGAACCCGGACAGGATGGCTACACCTTC.

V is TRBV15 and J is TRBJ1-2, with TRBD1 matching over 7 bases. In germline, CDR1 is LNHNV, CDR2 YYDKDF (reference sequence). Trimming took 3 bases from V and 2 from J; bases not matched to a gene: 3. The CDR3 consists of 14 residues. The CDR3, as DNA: TGTGCCACCAGCAGTTTGGGACAGAACTATGGCTACACCTTC. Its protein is CATSSLGQNYGYTF. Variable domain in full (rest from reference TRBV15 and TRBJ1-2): DAMVIQNPRYQVTQFGKPVTLSCSQTLNHNVMYWYQQKSSQAPKLLFHYYDKDFNNEADTPDNFQSRRPNTSFCFLDIRSPGLGDTAMYLCATSSLGQNYGYTFGSGTRLTVV.

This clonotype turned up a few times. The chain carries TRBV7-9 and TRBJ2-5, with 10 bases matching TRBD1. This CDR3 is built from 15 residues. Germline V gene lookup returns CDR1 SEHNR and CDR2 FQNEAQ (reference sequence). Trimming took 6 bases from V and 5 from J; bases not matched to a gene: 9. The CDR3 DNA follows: TGTGCCAGCAGGGAACCGGGACAGGGGACGGAGACCCAGTACTTC. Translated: CASREPGQGTETQYF.

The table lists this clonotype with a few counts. Written as DNA, the CDR3 is TGTGCCAGCGACTTACTAGCGGGGGGAGATGAGACCCAGTACTTC. Translated: CASDLLAGGDETQYF. The rearrangement joins TRBV7-2 to TRBJ2-5; TRBD2 matches 12 bases. Trimming removed 8 bases from V and 5 bases from J; junction bases left unmatched: 9. Germline values: CDR1 SGHTA, CDR2 FQGNSA. CDR3 size: 15 residues.

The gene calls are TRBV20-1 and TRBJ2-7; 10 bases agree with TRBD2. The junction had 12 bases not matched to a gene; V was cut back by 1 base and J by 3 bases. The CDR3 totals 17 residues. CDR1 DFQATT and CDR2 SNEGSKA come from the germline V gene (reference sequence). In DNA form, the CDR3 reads TGCAGTGCTAGAGGAGCAGATTCGGGACTAGCGTTCTACGAGCAGTACTTC. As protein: CSARGADSGLAFYEQYF.

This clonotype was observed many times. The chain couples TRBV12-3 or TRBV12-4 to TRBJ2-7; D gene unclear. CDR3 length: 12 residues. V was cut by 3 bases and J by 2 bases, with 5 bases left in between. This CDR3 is CASSLYPYEQYF. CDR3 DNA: TGTGCCAGCAGTTTGTATCCCTACGAGCAGTACTTC.

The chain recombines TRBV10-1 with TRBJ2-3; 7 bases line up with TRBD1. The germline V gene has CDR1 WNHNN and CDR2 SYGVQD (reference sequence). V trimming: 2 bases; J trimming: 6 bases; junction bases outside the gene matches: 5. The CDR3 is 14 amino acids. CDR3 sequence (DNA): TGCGCCAGCAGTGAGATGACGACAGGGGATACGCAGTATTTT. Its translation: CASSEMTTGDTQYF.

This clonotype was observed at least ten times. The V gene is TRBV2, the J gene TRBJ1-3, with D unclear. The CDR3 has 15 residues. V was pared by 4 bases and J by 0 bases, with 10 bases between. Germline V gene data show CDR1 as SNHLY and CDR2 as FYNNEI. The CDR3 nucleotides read TGTGCCAGCAGTGCTGACACATACTCTGGAAACACCATATATTTT. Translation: CASSADTYSGNTIYF.

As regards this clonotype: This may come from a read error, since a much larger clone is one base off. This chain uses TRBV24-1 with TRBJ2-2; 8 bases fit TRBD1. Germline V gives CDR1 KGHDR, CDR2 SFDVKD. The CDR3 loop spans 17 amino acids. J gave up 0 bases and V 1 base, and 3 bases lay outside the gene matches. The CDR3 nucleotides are TGTGCCACCAGTGATTTAGACAGGGGATCGAACACCGGGGAGCTGTTTTTT. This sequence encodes CATSDLDRGSNTGELFF.

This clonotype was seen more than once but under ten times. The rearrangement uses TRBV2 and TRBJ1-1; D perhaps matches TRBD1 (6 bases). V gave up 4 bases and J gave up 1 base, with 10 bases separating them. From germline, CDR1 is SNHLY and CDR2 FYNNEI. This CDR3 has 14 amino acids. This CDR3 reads CASSAYRENTEAFF. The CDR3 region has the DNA TGTGCCAGCAGTGCCTACAGGGAGAACACTGAAGCTTTCTTT.

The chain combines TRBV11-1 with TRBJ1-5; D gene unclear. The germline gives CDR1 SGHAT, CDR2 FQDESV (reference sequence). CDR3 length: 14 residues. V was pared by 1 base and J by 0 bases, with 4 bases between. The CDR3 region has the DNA TGTGCCAGCAGCTTAGATAATAGCAATCAGCCCCAGCATTTT. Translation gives CASSLDNSNQPQHF.

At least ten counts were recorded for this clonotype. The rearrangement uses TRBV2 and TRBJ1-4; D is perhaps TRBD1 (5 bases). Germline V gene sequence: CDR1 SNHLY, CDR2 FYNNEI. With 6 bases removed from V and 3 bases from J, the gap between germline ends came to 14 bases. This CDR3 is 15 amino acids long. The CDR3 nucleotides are TGTGCCAGCAGGAGAGGGGAGGTAGCTAATGAAAAACTGTTTTTT. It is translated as CASRRGEVANEKLFF.

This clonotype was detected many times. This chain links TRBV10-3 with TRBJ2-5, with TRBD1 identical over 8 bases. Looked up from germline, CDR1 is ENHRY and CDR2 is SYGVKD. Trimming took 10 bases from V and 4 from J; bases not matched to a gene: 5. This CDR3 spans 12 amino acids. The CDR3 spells CATKDRAETQYF. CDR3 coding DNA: TGTGCCACAAAGGACAGGGCAGAGACCCAGTACTTC.

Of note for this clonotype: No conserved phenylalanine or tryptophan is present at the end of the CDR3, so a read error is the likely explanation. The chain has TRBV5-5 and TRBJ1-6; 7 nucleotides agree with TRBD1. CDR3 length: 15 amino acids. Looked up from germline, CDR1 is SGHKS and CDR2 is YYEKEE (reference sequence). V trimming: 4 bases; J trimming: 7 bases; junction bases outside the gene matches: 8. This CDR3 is CASSVEGTENSPLHL. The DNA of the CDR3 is TGTGCCAGCAGCGTAGAAGGGACAGAGAATTCACCCCTCCACCTT.

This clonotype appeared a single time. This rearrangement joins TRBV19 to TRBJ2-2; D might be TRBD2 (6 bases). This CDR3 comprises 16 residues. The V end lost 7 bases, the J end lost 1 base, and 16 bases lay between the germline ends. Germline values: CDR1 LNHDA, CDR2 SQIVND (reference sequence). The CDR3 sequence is CASTRRRDVNTGELFF. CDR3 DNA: TGTGCCAGTACTCGTCGGAGGGATGTGAACACCGGGGAGCTGTTTTTT.